The 24 T cell receptor beta chains below were found in one sample sequenced in a study of T cell responses to AZD1222 COVID-19 vaccine. This table comes from immunoSEQ multiplex PCR, and its TCRdb copy is limited to in-frame clones, with some not included. The sample lists approximately 99,000 clones; about 90% were seen once. This specimen was peripheral blood, taken on day 0 of AZD1222 vaccination. The receptors derive from an adult in good health.

This clone was seen only a few times. The chain combines TRBV11-1 with TRBJ2-7, with 7 bases fitting TRBD1. CDR1 is SGHAT and CDR2 is FQDESV in the germline V gene (reference sequence). The CDR3 is 16 amino acids. V gave up 2 bases and J gave up 3 bases; unmatched junction bases: 10. In DNA, the CDR3 is TGTGCCAGCAGCTTACCAGGTAGACAGGGTAGCTACGAGCAGTACTTC. It specifies CASSLPGRQGSYEQYF.

V is TRBV29-1 and J is TRBJ1-1, with D unclear. In germline, CDR1 is SQVTM, CDR2 ANQGSEA. The CDR3 sequence is 12 residues long. Deletions cut 7 bases from V and 4 bases from J, with 13 bases between. CDR3 amino acids: CSAAPGSTEAFF. Written as DNA, the CDR3 is TGCAGCGCCGCCCCGGGTAGCACTGAAGCTTTCTTT.

The chain couples TRBV27 to TRBJ2-1, with 8 bases fitting TRBD1. Germline V gives CDR1 MNHEY, CDR2 SMNVEV (reference sequence). The CDR3 consists of 15 residues. V trimming: 6 bases; J trimming: 7 bases; junction bases outside the gene matches: 11. Here the CDR3 reads CASSRVGQGRNEQFF. CDR3 sequence (DNA): TGTGCCAGCAGCCGGGTCGGACAGGGAAGGAATGAGCAGTTCTTC.

The V call is TRBV7-3, the J call TRBJ2-7; TRBD1 is a possible D gene (5 bases). Between the trimmed V and J ends, which lost 1 base and 3 bases, there was a span of 7 bases. CDR3 length: 13 residues. CDR1 SGHTA and CDR2 FQGTGA come from the germline V gene. The CDR3 spells CASSLSRDYEQYF. DNA for the CDR3: TGTGCCAGCAGCTTAAGCAGGGACTACGAGCAGTACTTC.

The V and J genes are TRBV4-3 and TRBJ1-2, with 8 nucleotides matching TRBD1. The trim removed 4 bases at V and 0 bases at J, leaving 4 bases unmatched. Looked up from germline, CDR1 is LGHNA and CDR2 is YSLEER. This CDR3 is built from 15 residues. The CDR3 region is CASSPGQGTNYGYTF. DNA of the CDR3: TGCGCCAGCAGCCCAGGACAGGGCACTAACTATGGCTACACCTTC.

The V call is TRBV12-5, the J call TRBJ1-5; 8 bases line up with TRBD1. Trimming at V came to 7 bases and at J to 8 bases, leaving 10 bases not matched to a gene. There are 14 residues in the CDR3. Germline assignment: CDR1 LGHNT and CDR2 FRNRAP. The CDR3 spells CASVLTGAREPQHF. The DNA of the CDR3 is TGTGCTAGTGTCTTGACAGGGGCTAGGGAGCCCCAGCATTTT.

V and J are TRBV5-1 and TRBJ2-3; D is undetermined. Germline V lookup: CDR1 SGHRS, CDR2 YFSETQ. The germline V and J ends were trimmed by 4 bases and 0 bases, with 9 bases remaining between them. The CDR3 has 14 amino acids. CDR3 DNA sequence: TGCGCCAGCAGCCACAGATCTAGCACAGATACGCAGTATTTT. Protein: CASSHRSSTDTQYF.

The chain employs TRBV19 and TRBJ2-1; 9 bases align to TRBD1. The V gene's germline CDR1 is LNHDA and CDR2 SQIVND (reference sequence). J lost 7 bases, V lost 8 bases, and 12 bases had no gene match. CDR3 length: 15 residues. The CDR3 spells CASSLGQGWQNEQFF. The CDR3 DNA is TGTGCCAGTTCACTAGGACAGGGGTGGCAGAATGAGCAGTTCTTC.

The genes are TRBV19 and TRBJ1-3, with unresolved D. In germline, CDR1 is LNHDA, CDR2 SQIVND (reference sequence). V lost 3 bases and J lost 2, with 14 bases in between. The CDR3 extends over 16 amino acids. The CDR3 nucleotides read TGTGCCAGTAGTATCGAGTTGGTCAGAGCTGGAAACACCATATATTTT. Translating gives CASSIELVRAGNTIYF.

The chain recombines TRBV6-5 with TRBJ1-2; 9 nucleotides match TRBD1. V lost 5 bases and J lost 6; bases outside the gene matches: 7. The germline gives CDR1 MNHEY, CDR2 SVGAGI. This CDR3 is built from 14 residues. CDR3 in DNA: TGTGCCAGCAGTCGGGACAGGGTTTGGGATGGCTACACCTTC. It yields the protein CASSRDRVWDGYTF.

This chain links TRBV6-2 or TRBV6-3 with TRBJ2-4; D uncertain. This CDR3 region has 16 residues. CDR1 is MNHEY and CDR2 is SVGEGT in the germline V gene. V was trimmed by 6 bases and J by 0 bases, leaving 15 bases between them. DNA of the CDR3: TGTGCCAGCAGCTCCCCCCCGGTCCTAGCCAAAAACATTCAGTACTTC. It encodes CASSSPPVLAKNIQYF.

The chain joins TRBV27 to TRBJ1-2; D is possibly TRBD1 (6 bases). Trimming left V 5 bases short and J 2 bases short, with 12 bases between. Germline lookup yields CDR1 MNHEY and CDR2 SMNVEV (reference sequence). The CDR3 is 14 residues long. CDR3 in amino acids: CASSKLGGNYGYTF. Written as DNA, the CDR3 is TGTGCCAGCAGTAAATTGGGGGGCAACTATGGCTACACCTTC.

As regards this clone: An end of the junction differs from the germline gene, which may be a read error. The V gene is TRBV19, the J gene TRBJ2-7, with 11 bases aligning to TRBD1. Germline V gene data show CDR1 as LNHDA and CDR2 as SQIVND (reference sequence). The length of the CDR3 is 15 residues. The CDR3 sequence is CASSVGTGGPYEQYF. CDR3 DNA sequence: TGTGCCAGTAGTGTCGGGACAGGGGGTCCCTATGAGCAGTACTTC.

For the CDR3, the DNA is TGCGCCAGCAGCCAAGAGACTAGCACCTACGAGCAGTACTTC. It translates to CASSQETSTYEQYF. The J gene is TRBJ2-7, the V gene TRBV4-1, with 7 bases fitting TRBD2. Germline V CDR1 and CDR2: MGHRA, YSYEKL. V lost 0 bases and J lost 2; bases outside the gene matches: 1. The CDR3 is 14 amino acids.

This chain links TRBV6-2 or TRBV6-3 with TRBJ2-1; 8 bases line up with TRBD1. This CDR3 has 15 residues. Per the germline V gene, CDR1 is MNHEY and CDR2 is SVGEGT. The V gene end was trimmed by 5 bases and the J gene end by 4 bases; junction bases not matched to a gene: 7. The CDR3 bases are TGTGCCAGCAGTCTCGAGGGACAGGCGTACAATGAGCAGTTCTTC. This gives the protein CASSLEGQAYNEQFF.

The genes are TRBV6-4 and TRBJ2-1; the D gene is possibly TRBD1 (6 bases). CDR1 and CDR2 (germline): MRHNA, SNTAGT. V was shortened by 3 bases and J by 1 base, with 7 bases between the two germline ends. The length of the CDR3 is 14 residues. The CDR3 loop is CASSEGTSYNEQFF. As DNA, the CDR3 is TGTGCCAGCAGTGAGGGGACATCCTACAATGAGCAGTTCTTC.

DNA for the CDR3: TGTGCCAGCAGCTTGGGACAGGGCTTTGTAGGGGAGCTGTTTTTT. Protein: CASSLGQGFVGELFF. The chain links TRBV5-5 to TRBJ2-2; 7 bases fit TRBD1. The CDR3 has 15 residues. CDR1 is SGHKS and CDR2 is YYEKEE in the germline V gene (reference sequence). V lost 0 bases, J lost 8 bases, and 7 bases stayed unmatched.

The chain is built from TRBV2 and TRBJ1-1; D is ambiguous. This CDR3 region has 14 residues. CDR1 is SNHLY and CDR2 is FYNNEI in the germline V gene. V gave up 5 bases and J gave up 4 bases, with 14 bases separating them. CDR3 region: CASSSRTGGTEAFF. CDR3 in DNA: TGTGCCAGCAGTTCCCGGACGGGAGGCACTGAAGCTTTCTTT.

The rearrangement joins TRBV6-5 to TRBJ1-3; TRBD1 might be the D (5 bases). Trimming stripped 10 bases from V and 3 bases from J, with 16 bases between. This CDR3 contains 14 residues. Germline CDR1 and CDR2: MNHEY and SVGAGI. For the CDR3, the DNA is TGTGCCATCAAACTGGGGGGTGTTGGAAACACCATATATTTT. It specifies CAIKLGGVGNTIYF.

The CDR3 DNA is TGTGCCAGCAGCCAAGTACAGGGTCCCTACGAGCAGTACGTC. This translates into CASSQVQGPYEQYV. The genes are TRBV14 and TRBJ2-7; D is possibly TRBD1 (6 bases). The CDR3 has 14 residues. The germline CDR1 and CDR2 sequences are SGHDN and FVKESK. V dropped 1 base and J dropped 2 bases, with 9 bases sitting between them.

V and J are TRBV7-9 and TRBJ2-7, with 8 bases aligning to TRBD1. The CDR3 sequence is 15 residues long. Losses at the gene ends were 0 bases for V and 2 bases for J; bases not matched to a gene: 3. Germline CDR1 reads SEHNR; CDR2 reads FQNEAQ (reference sequence). The CDR3 sequence: CASSLAGQGPYEQYF. CDR3 nucleotides: TGTGCCAGCAGCTTAGCTGGACAGGGTCCCTACGAGCAGTACTTC.

V gene TRBV28 combines with J gene TRBJ2-1; D uncertain. Germline V gene data show CDR1 as MDHEN and CDR2 as SYDVKM. This CDR3 is built from 11 residues. The ends were cut back, 2 bases at V and 12 bases at J, with 8 bases in the middle. CDR3 sequence (DNA): TGTGCCAGCAGTTTACAGCCGGCGCAGTTCTTC. As protein: CASSLQPAQFF.

This clone occurred once. The chain links TRBV5-6 to TRBJ1-6; D may be TRBD1 (5 bases). The CDR3 spans 15 residues. Trimming stripped 0 bases from V and 7 bases from J, with 11 bases between. Per germline, CDR1 SGHDT and CDR2 YYEEEE. DNA for the CDR3: TGTGCCAGCAGCTTGGTGGCCAGGGTAAATTCACCCCTCCACTTT. Its protein product is CASSLVARVNSPLHF.

This clone was picked up one time. The chain uses TRBV4-2 and TRBJ1-4; weak D call: TRBD1 (6 bases). Trimming took 1 base from V and 3 from J, leaving 15 bases between them. The CDR3 totals 17 residues. The germline V gene encodes CDR1 LGHNA and CDR2 YNFKEQ. The chain's CDR3 is CASSQGLGGTANEKLFF. DNA of the CDR3: TGTGCCAGCAGCCAAGGGTTAGGGGGAACGGCTAATGAAAAACTGTTTTTT.